Listed here are 21 T cell receptor beta chains from one sample, sequenced in a study of identical twins. Each CDR3 protein is one row after TCRdb ran MiXCR on the 5' RACE reads. The sample lists under 350,000 distinct CDR3 sequences, 8.5% to 9.5% occurring once. This sample also belongs to another study, concerning yellow fever vaccine responses in identical twins.

The sample comprised CD8+ T cells sorted from blood. Receptor source: a woman aged 18-29 years in good health.

Only a few counts were recorded for this clonotype. The chain links TRBV6-2 or TRBV6-3 to TRBJ2-7, with 9 positions matching TRBD2. This CDR3 region has 17 residues. Looked up from germline, CDR1 is MNHEY and CDR2 is SVGEGT. V lost 0 bases to trimming and J lost 4 bases; unmatched junction nucleotides: 10. CDR3 amino acids: CASSYSSVWREGYEQYF. CDR3 sequence (DNA): TGTGCCAGCAGTTACTCGAGCGTTTGGCGGGAGGGGTACGAGCAGTACTTC.

This clonotype was seen at least ten times. The chain carries TRBV12-3 or TRBV12-4 and TRBJ2-3, with TRBD2 matching over 8 bases. Trimming removed 3 bases from V and 6 bases from J; junction bases left unmatched: 5. This CDR3 contains 14 residues. CDR3 amino acids: CASSLVSGEDTQYF. The DNA of the CDR3 is TGTGCCAGCAGTTTGGTTAGCGGGGAGGATACGCAGTATTTT.

V and J are TRBV12-3 or TRBV12-4 and TRBJ2-3; 8 nucleotides match TRBD1. With 4 bases clipped from V and 3 bases from J, the junction kept 9 bases outside the gene matches. The CDR3 runs 16 residues. The CDR3 region is CASSSDRVEKTDTQYF. In DNA, the CDR3 is TGTGCCAGCAGTTCGGACAGGGTTGAAAAGACAGATACGCAGTATTTT.

The chain couples TRBV6-2 or TRBV6-3 to TRBJ2-7; TRBD1 is a possible D gene (6 bases). Looked up from germline, CDR1 is MNHEY and CDR2 is SVGEGT. The CDR3 contains 14 residues. V shed 6 bases and J shed 1 base, with 13 bases lying between them. CDR3 sequence reads: CASSSTGLSYEQYF. CDR3 sequence (DNA): TGTGCCAGCAGCTCGACAGGACTTTCCTACGAGCAGTACTTC.

This clonotype showed up just once. The CDR3 reads CASGPGLAGGPQYF. In DNA form, the CDR3 reads TGCGCCAGCGGCCCGGGACTAGCGGGAGGGCCGCAGTATTTT. The rearrangement joins TRBV4-3 to TRBJ2-3, with 16 positions matching TRBD2. V lost 8 bases to trimming and J lost 10 bases; unmatched junction nucleotides: 6. The germline V gene has CDR1 LGHNA and CDR2 YSLEER. The CDR3 has 14 amino acids.

The genes are TRBV27 and TRBJ1-2, with no clear D. This CDR3 region has 12 residues. Germline V lookup: CDR1 MNHEY, CDR2 SMNVEV (reference sequence). V was trimmed by 6 bases and J by 5 bases, leaving 10 bases between them. CDR3 sequence: CASRVGPYGYTF. CDR3 nucleotide sequence: TGTGCCAGCAGGGTGGGCCCGTATGGCTACACCTTC.

V and J are TRBV4-1 and TRBJ1-4; possible D gene TRBD1, 6 bases. The V gene lost 4 bases and the J gene lost 0 bases, with 12 bases spanning the gap. Germline-derived CDR1 and CDR2 are MGHRA and YSYEKL. The CDR3 loop spans 16 amino acids. The CDR3 spells CASSLRGGTTNEKLFF. DNA of the CDR3: TGCGCCAGCAGCCTGAGAGGGGGAACAACTAATGAAAAACTGTTTTTT.

The chain employs TRBV5-1 and TRBJ2-7; 9 bases map to TRBD2. The CDR3 consists of 15 residues. V lost 2 bases to trimming and J lost 3 bases; unmatched junction nucleotides: 6. Germline V gene sequence: CDR1 SGHRS, CDR2 YFSETQ. DNA for the CDR3: TGCGCCAGCAGCTTCACGCGGGGGGGCGGCTACGAGCAGTACTTC. It codes for CASSFTRGGGYEQYF.

The rearrangement joins TRBV7-6 to TRBJ2-7, with TRBD1 as a possible D gene (5 bases). Germline V gives CDR1 SGHVS, CDR2 FNYEAQ. V dropped 1 base and J dropped 1 base, with 11 bases sitting between them. The CDR3 has 15 residues. The CDR3 here is CASSLGLTESYEQYF. DNA for the CDR3: TGTGCCAGCAGCTTAGGTTTGACAGAATCCTACGAGCAGTACTTC.

This clonotype was seen a few times. The J gene is TRBJ2-1, the V gene TRBV5-1, with 7 bases that match TRBD1. Germline V gene data show CDR1 as SGHRS and CDR2 as YFSETQ. This CDR3 is built from 16 residues. V shed 4 bases, J shed 3 bases, and the junction held 10 bases outside the gene matches. Written as DNA, the CDR3 is TGCGCCAGCAGCATAACGACAGGGATTAGCTACAATGAGCAGTTCTTC. Its protein is CASSITTGISYNEQFF.

This clonotype was seen more than once but under ten times. This chain joins TRBV28 and TRBJ2-7; D unclear. V lost 2 bases to trimming and J lost 4 bases, with 15 bases between them. CDR3 length equals 15 residues. In germline, CDR1 is MDHEN, CDR2 SYDVKM. The CDR3 sequence is CASSLALFPIYEQYF. The CDR3, as DNA: TGTGCCAGCAGTTTAGCTTTATTTCCCATTTACGAGCAGTACTTC.

This clonotype has only a few counts. The V gene is TRBV24-1, the J gene TRBJ2-1; D ambiguous. Germline V gene data show CDR1 as KGHDR and CDR2 as SFDVKD. CDR3 length: 14 amino acids. V was shortened by 4 bases and J by 4 bases, with 10 bases between the two germline ends. The CDR3 loop reads CATSDPGQYNEQFF. CDR3 bases: TGTGCCACCAGTGACCCGGGTCAGTACAATGAGCAGTTCTTC.

At least ten counts were recorded for this clonotype. Here the CDR3 DNA reads TGTGCCAGCCGGACCCGAGGAGGGCCTTTACGGGAGCAGTTCTTC. Protein: CASRTRGGPLREQFF. The rearrangement links TRBV12-3 or TRBV12-4 to TRBJ2-1, with D tentatively TRBD2 (6 bases). The V end lost 8 bases, the J end lost 10 bases, and 24 bases lay between the germline ends. The CDR3 covers 15 residues.

This clonotype was seen ten or more times. V and J are TRBV27 and TRBJ2-3; TRBD2 aligns across 9 bases. Looked up from germline, CDR1 is MNHEY and CDR2 is SMNVEV (reference sequence). The CDR3 covers 16 residues. With V trimmed by 2 bases and J by 4 bases, 7 bases remained unmatched. The CDR3 loop is CASSLNPSGAADTQYF. The CDR3 DNA sequence: TGTGCCAGCAGTTTAAATCCTAGCGGGGCAGCAGATACGCAGTATTTT.

In its sample, this clonotype was seen a few times. J is TRBJ2-1 and V is TRBV5-1; D call uncertain. The CDR3 length is 18 residues. The germline gives CDR1 SGHRS, CDR2 YFSETQ. Between the trimmed V and J ends, which lost 0 bases and 4 bases, there was a span of 20 bases. The CDR3 loop reads CASSLANVGAHIYNEQFF. The DNA of the CDR3 is TGCGCCAGCAGCTTGGCCAATGTGGGCGCCCACATTTACAATGAGCAGTTCTTC. Using reference TRBV5-1 and TRBJ2-1 for the parts outside the CDR3, the full variable domain is KAGVTQTPRYLIKTRGQQVTLSCSPISGHRSVSWYQQTPGQGLQFLFEYFSETQRNKGNFPGRFSGRQFSNSRSEMNVSTLELGDSALYLCASSLANVGAHIYNEQFFGPGTRLTVL.

This clonotype occurred many times. CDR3 DNA sequence: TGTGCCAGCAGCCTGTCCGGGTGGGGCCTCTCCTACGAGCAGTACTTC. This translates into CASSLSGWGLSYEQYF. The rearrangement joins TRBV6-1 to TRBJ2-7, with D perhaps TRBD1 (5 bases). Per the germline V gene, CDR1 is MNHNS and CDR2 is SASEGT. The V gene lost 6 bases and the J gene lost 0 bases, with 18 bases spanning the gap. The CDR3 is made up of 16 amino acids.

This clonotype was seen at least ten times. The V and J genes are TRBV27 and TRBJ2-1; the match to TRBD2 covers 9 bases. The CDR3 length is 15 residues. CDR1 is MNHEY, CDR2 SMNVEV, per germline (reference sequence). The V gene end was trimmed by 2 bases and the J gene end by 3 bases; junction bases not matched to a gene: 2. In DNA form, the CDR3 reads TGTGCCAGCAGTTTAGCGGGGGGGCGCTACAATGAGCAGTTCTTC. It translates to CASSLAGGRYNEQFF.

The chain has TRBV4-3 and TRBJ2-1, with D unresolved. Germline loops: CDR1 LGHNA, CDR2 YSLEER. Trimming removed 3 bases at V and 0 bases at J, with 9 bases between. The length of the CDR3 is 15 residues. The CDR3 reads CASSHYRSSYNEQFF. The CDR3 nucleotides read TGCGCCAGCAGCCATTACAGAAGCTCCTACAATGAGCAGTTCTTC.

In this sample, this clonotype turned up many times. The chain links TRBV29-1 to TRBJ2-3; 12 nucleotides line up with TRBD1. This CDR3 spans 14 amino acids. CDR1 is SQVTM, CDR2 ANQGSEA, per germline. Losses at the gene ends were 8 bases for V and 5 bases for J; bases not matched to a gene: 8. Here the CDR3 reads CSFGTGGRIDTQYF. The DNA of the CDR3 is TGCAGCTTTGGGACAGGGGGCAGGATAGATACGCAGTATTTT.

This clonotype was picked up a small number of times. V gene TRBV7-2 combines with J gene TRBJ2-1; D may be TRBD1 or TRBD2 (6 bases each). This CDR3 contains 17 residues. Germline assignment: CDR1 SGHTA and CDR2 FQGNSA. The V end was cut by 5 bases, the J end by 4 bases, with 21 bases between. The CDR3 DNA reads TGTGCCAGCAGCCCTAGGGGGATAGCGGATCCTTACAATGAGCAGTTCTTC. Its translation is CASSPRGIADPYNEQFF.

The sample holds many counts of this clonotype. The chain uses TRBV4-3 and TRBJ2-7; D remains ambiguous. Germline V gene lookup returns CDR1 LGHNA and CDR2 YSLEER. Trimming pared 0 bases from V and 0 bases from J, leaving 15 bases between. This CDR3 has 17 amino acids. The CDR3 nucleotides are TGCGCCAGCAGCCAAGATAGGGTGGGCTTAAGCTCCTACGAGCAGTACTTC. Encoded protein: CASSQDRVGLSSYEQYF.